These 8 T cell receptor beta chains were sequenced from one sample in a study of identical twins. TCRdb reprocessed the 5' RACE reads via MiXCR and lists one record per CDR3 protein. The sample carries about 470,000 distinct CDR3 sequences, roughly a quarter recorded once. These data also formed part of another study, on T cells expressing NK-cell markers.

Material: CD4+ T cells sorted from blood. These receptors all come from a woman aged 18 to 35 in good health.

This clonotype was seen more than once but under ten times. The chain links TRBV3-1 to TRBJ2-1, with D possibly matching TRBD2 (6 bases). This CDR3 spans 14 amino acids. Germline V lookup: CDR1 LGHDT, CDR2 YNNKEL (reference sequence). V shed 0 bases and J shed 10 bases, with 13 bases lying between them. CDR3 protein: CASSQESPSGEQFF. CDR3 bases: TGTGCCAGCAGCCAAGAATCTCCAAGCGGGGAGCAGTTCTTC.

V is TRBV3-1 and J is TRBJ2-1; D may be TRBD2 (6 bases). Trimming took 1 base from V and 5 from J, leaving 9 bases between them. This CDR3 is built from 14 residues. Germline CDR1 is LGHDT and CDR2 is YNNKEL (reference sequence). In nucleotides, the CDR3 is TGTGCCAGCAGCCAAGTTTCGGGGGACAATGAGCAGTTCTTC. Translated: CASSQVSGDNEQFF.

This clonotype came up a few times. The chain is built from TRBV7-3 and TRBJ1-2; 7 bases map to TRBD1. CDR1 SGHTA and CDR2 FQGTGA come from the germline V gene. The CDR3 sequence is 13 residues long. J lost 7 bases, V lost 5 bases, and 7 bases had no gene match. The CDR3 protein is CASSQRQGVGYTF. The CDR3, as DNA: TGTGCCAGCAGCCAGAGGCAGGGGGTTGGCTACACCTTC.

Here the CDR3 DNA reads TGCAGTGCTAGAGATCCGGGGCAAGAGACCCAGTACTTC. Encoded protein: CSARDPGQETQYF. This chain joins TRBV20-1 and TRBJ2-5, with a tentative D call TRBD2 (5 bases). CDR3 length: 13 amino acids. V dropped 0 bases and J dropped 2 bases, with 7 bases sitting between them. Germline V CDR1 and CDR2: DFQATT, SNEGSKA (reference sequence).

The rearrangement joins TRBV4-1 to TRBJ2-2, with D possibly matching TRBD2 (5 bases). The CDR3 spans 15 residues. The germline V gene encodes CDR1 MGHRA and CDR2 YSYEKL. V was pared by 1 base and J by 3 bases, with 9 bases between. CDR3 loop: CASSQGRGYTGELFF. In nucleotides, the CDR3 is TGCGCCAGCAGCCAAGGACGGGGATACACCGGGGAGCTGTTTTTT.

This clonotype has just a few counts. This chain uses TRBV20-1 with TRBJ2-3; no reliable D call. The CDR3 spans 14 residues. Trimming removed 5 bases from V and 4 bases from J, with 16 bases in between. CDR1 is DFQATT, CDR2 SNEGSKA, per germline (reference sequence). CDR3 loop: CSASHPLVADTQYF. Here the CDR3 DNA reads TGCAGTGCTTCACACCCTCTAGTTGCAGATACGCAGTATTTT.

As DNA, the CDR3 is TGTGCCAGCAGTCAAACCCCGGGACAGGGAATGGGGGCCTCCTACGAGCAGTACTTC. This gives the protein CASSQTPGQGMGASYEQYF. This chain connects TRBV6-2 or TRBV6-3 to TRBJ2-7, with 9 bases identical to TRBD1. V lost 5 bases, J lost 0 bases, and 17 bases stayed unmatched. Looked up from germline, CDR1 is MNHEY and CDR2 is SVGEGT. The CDR3 contains 19 residues.

The sample holds a few counts of this clonotype. CDR3: CSATSIHTDTQYF. The CDR3 DNA follows: TGCAGTGCCACTTCGATCCACACAGATACGCAGTATTTT. The chain joins TRBV20-1 to TRBJ2-3; no reliable D call. The CDR3 extends over 13 amino acids. Per germline, CDR1 DFQATT and CDR2 SNEGSKA (reference sequence). V dropped 6 bases and J dropped 2 bases, with 12 bases sitting between them.